One sample yielded the 31 T cell receptor beta chains listed below, sequenced in a study of response to subunit inactivated influenza vaccine. Each CDR3 protein is one row after TCRdb ran MiXCR on the RT-PCR reads. The repertoire consists of 250,000 to 350,000 distinct CDR3 sequences, with around 20% occurring once and the leading ten covering about 9.4%. The sequences come from PBMCs from blood, collected less than 22 months after vaccination. The receptors stem from a man in his fifties or sixties who received an inactivated influenza vaccine.

This clonotype was found many times. The chain employs TRBV29-1 and TRBJ1-2; D may be TRBD1 (6 bases). V gave up 6 bases and J gave up 4 bases, with 21 bases separating them. Germline V gives CDR1 SQVTM, CDR2 ANQGSEA. This CDR3 is built from 15 residues. DNA of the CDR3: TGCAGCGTGGAGGGGATTGAGGACAGAACCTATGGCTACACCTTC. Translating it yields CSVEGIEDRTYGYTF. The full variable domain, rest sourced from reference TRBV29-1 and TRBJ1-2, is SAVISQKPSRDICQRGTSLTIQCQVDSQVTMMFWYRQQPGQSLTLIATANQGSEATYESGFVIDKFPISRPNLTFSTLTVSNMSPEDSSIYLCSVEGIEDRTYGYTFGSGTRLTVV.

V and J are TRBV6-5 and TRBJ2-3; 9 bases agree with TRBD1. This CDR3 has 15 amino acids. Trimming took 5 bases from V and 6 from J; bases not matched to a gene: 9. Germline CDR1 reads MNHEY; CDR2 reads SVGAGI. The CDR3 DNA reads TGTGCCAGCAGTAACCACAGGGGGCCTTCCGATACGCAGTATTTT. Protein sequence: CASSNHRGPSDTQYF.

This clonotype was seen only a few times. The chain carries TRBV29-1 and TRBJ1-2, with a weak D call TRBD1 (6 bases). This CDR3 comprises 15 residues. CDR1 and CDR2 from the germline V gene are SQVTM and ANQGSEA. The V end was cut by 3 bases, the J end by 8 bases, with 22 bases between. Here the CDR3 reads CSVDSGRGSLVGYTF. CDR3 nucleotide sequence: TGCAGCGTTGACTCTGGCAGGGGAAGTCTAGTAGGCTACACCTTC.

The sample holds a few counts of this clonotype. V is TRBV28 and J is TRBJ2-5, with TRBD2 matching 8 bases. Germline loops: CDR1 MDHEN, CDR2 SYDVKM. The CDR3 runs 17 residues. Losses at the gene ends were 2 bases for V and 5 bases for J; bases not matched to a gene: 13. This chain's CDR3 is CASSLPSSRGVWETQYF. Here the CDR3 DNA reads TGTGCCAGCAGTTTACCATCATCGCGGGGGGTGTGGGAGACCCAGTACTTC.

This clonotype was seen many times. This chain connects TRBV6-1 to TRBJ1-1; D is unclear. The CDR3 has 13 residues. Per the germline V gene, CDR1 is MNHNS and CDR2 is SASEGT. Trimming took off 3 bases at V and 5 bases at J, with 10 bases between the two ends. The DNA of the CDR3 is TGTGCCAGCAGTGAGGCCCGAGGGACTGAAGCTTTCTTT. It codes for CASSEARGTEAFF.

The sample holds a few counts of this clonotype. This chain connects TRBV5-1 to TRBJ2-3; no definite D call. This CDR3 comprises 14 residues. Germline CDR1 SGHRS, CDR2 YFSETQ. The V and J ends lost 0 bases and 2 bases respectively, with 7 bases between them. Written as DNA, the CDR3 is TGCGCCAGCAGCTTGGCTGAGAACACAGATACGCAGTATTTT. Translating gives CASSLAENTDTQYF.

This chain joins TRBV9 and TRBJ2-1; no reliable D call. Germline V gene data show CDR1 as SGDLS and CDR2 as YYNGEE. The CDR3 is 14 amino acids. The germline V and J ends were trimmed by 0 bases and 8 bases, with 12 bases remaining between them. The DNA for the CDR3 is TGTGCCAGCAGCGTAGCTGTGGGGTTCGATGAGCAGTTCTTC. This encodes CASSVAVGFDEQFF.

This clonotype has a handful of counts. The V call is TRBV15, the J call TRBJ1-6, with a tentative D call TRBD1 (5 bases). The CDR3 length is 13 residues. Per germline, CDR1 LNHNV and CDR2 YYDKDF (reference sequence). The ends were cut back, 9 bases at V and 9 bases at J, with 15 bases in the middle. CDR3 sequence reads: CATGGGNGSPLHF. CDR3 DNA sequence: TGTGCCACAGGTGGGGGTAATGGTTCACCCCTCCACTTT.

This clonotype has a handful of counts. The chain couples TRBV3-1 to TRBJ1-2; 7 bases are a match to TRBD1. The V segment lost 1 base and the J segment 4 bases; nucleotides outside the gene matches: 9. This CDR3 is 16 amino acids long. The V gene's germline CDR1 is LGHDT and CDR2 YNNKEL (reference sequence). The DNA of the CDR3 is TGTGCCAGCAGCCAAGCCGACAGGGAAGGATCCTATGGCTACACCTTC. Translated: CASSQADREGSYGYTF.

This clonotype was seen ten or more times. This chain uses TRBV7-9 with TRBJ1-4; tentatively, D is TRBD1 (5 bases). V lost 4 bases to trimming and J lost 4 bases, with 13 bases between them. The CDR3 sequence is 15 residues long. Germline V gene lookup returns CDR1 SEHNR and CDR2 FQNEAQ (reference sequence). In DNA form, the CDR3 reads TGTGCCAGCAGCTCACCGGAGGGGATTAATGAAAAACTGTTTTTT. Residues: CASSSPEGINEKLFF.

In this sample, this clonotype turned up a few times. The chain carries TRBV27 and TRBJ1-2; D gene unclear. Trimming left V 6 bases short and J 2 bases short, with 13 bases between. This CDR3 contains 14 residues. Per the germline V gene, CDR1 is MNHEY and CDR2 is SMNVEV (reference sequence). The DNA of the CDR3 is TGTGCCAGCAGAAAACGGACGGGAAACTATGGCTACACCTTC. Protein sequence: CASRKRTGNYGYTF.

This clonotype was found many times. V gene TRBV2 combines with J gene TRBJ1-2; 8 positions agree with TRBD1. V lost 6 bases and J lost 4; bases outside the gene matches: 10. CDR3 length: 15 amino acids. CDR1 SNHLY and CDR2 FYNNEI come from the germline V gene. Written as DNA, the CDR3 is TGTGCCAGCAGGAGCGGGACAGGAGCCTTCTATGGCTACACCTTC. It specifies CASRSGTGAFYGYTF.

This clonotype was counted ten times or more. The chain uses TRBV29-1 and TRBJ1-2; D might be TRBD1 (6 bases). The CDR3 contains 12 residues. The germline CDR1 and CDR2 sequences are SQVTM and ANQGSEA. Trimming pared 4 bases from V and 5 bases from J, leaving 11 bases between. CDR3 residues: CSVAGGGYGYTF. The CDR3 nucleotides read TGCAGCGTTGCCGGGGGCGGGTATGGCTACACCTTC.

This clonotype was observed at least ten times. This chain uses TRBV6-5 with TRBJ2-7; 7 bases match TRBD2. With V trimmed by 0 bases and J by 7 bases, 3 bases remained unmatched. The CDR3 length is 13 residues. CDR1 is MNHEY, CDR2 SVGAGI, per germline. The CDR3 region has the DNA TGTGCCAGCAGTTACTCGGGGGGGAGGGAGCAGTACTTC. This gives the protein CASSYSGGREQYF.

In its sample, this clonotype was seen many times. J is TRBJ1-1 and V is TRBV19; D ambiguous. With 3 bases removed from V and 1 base from J, the gap between germline ends came to 9 bases. CDR1 and CDR2 (germline): LNHDA, SQIVND (reference sequence). This CDR3 spans 14 amino acids. The CDR3 DNA sequence: TGTGCCAGTAGTATGGCCGGAGGGAACACTGAAGCTTTCTTT. Translating it yields CASSMAGGNTEAFF.

This clonotype was counted at least ten times. The V gene is TRBV12-3 or TRBV12-4, the J gene TRBJ1-1; D is uncertain. CDR3 length equals 14 residues. V lost 5 bases, J lost 5 bases, and 15 bases lay in between. The CDR3 DNA sequence: TGTGCCAGCAGTCGACTCCACGGTCGGACTGAAGCTTTCTTT. Amino acid sequence: CASSRLHGRTEAFF.

The V call is TRBV6-1, the J call TRBJ1-2, with 11 bases fitting TRBD1. Germline lookup yields CDR1 MNHNS and CDR2 SASEGT. The ends lost 6 bases at V and 2 bases at J; junction bases unmatched: 5. The CDR3 is 15 residues long. CDR3 protein: CASRERDRGNYGYTF. In nucleotides, the CDR3 is TGTGCCAGCAGGGAACGGGACAGGGGGAACTATGGCTACACCTTC.

This clonotype was seen only a few times. The V gene is TRBV24-1, the J gene TRBJ1-6, with 10 bases lining up with TRBD1. V shed 4 bases, J shed 7 bases, and the junction held 3 bases outside the gene matches. CDR1 and CDR2 from the germline V gene are KGHDR and SFDVKD. This CDR3 region has 15 residues. Here the CDR3 DNA reads TGTGCCACCAGTGAGGGGGGACAGGGGAATTCACCCCTCCACTTT. This translates into CATSEGGQGNSPLHF.

This clonotype occurred a few times. The chain uses TRBV13 and TRBJ2-7; D possibly uses TRBD1 or TRBD2 (5 bases each). CDR1 and CDR2 (germline): PRHDT, FYEKMQ (reference sequence). V gave up 1 base and J gave up 3 bases, with 19 bases separating them. CDR3 length equals 17 residues. The CDR3 nucleotides read TGTGCCAGCAGCTTAGACGGCGGGCTTGGGGACCACTACGAGCAGTACTTC. This sequence encodes CASSLDGGLGDHYEQYF. The whole variable domain, remainder taken from reference TRBV13 and TRBJ2-7, is AAGVIQSPRHLIKEKRETATLKCYPIPRHDTVYWYQQGPGQDPQFLISFYEKMQSDKGSIPDRFSAQQFSDYHSELNMSSLELGDSALYFCASSLDGGLGDHYEQYFGPGTRLTVT.

The chain joins TRBV9 to TRBJ1-2; 8 bases are shared with TRBD1. This CDR3 contains 16 residues. The germline V gene encodes CDR1 SGDLS and CDR2 YYNGEE. Losses at the gene ends were 3 bases for V and 5 bases for J; bases not matched to a gene: 12. CDR3 region: CASSGSIRGLRYGYTF. DNA for the CDR3: TGTGCCAGCAGCGGATCAATCAGGGGGCTACGGTATGGCTACACCTTC.

Only a few counts were recorded for this clonotype. This chain joins TRBV27 and TRBJ2-5, with 8 bases identical to TRBD1. J lost 5 bases, V lost 5 bases, and 10 bases had no gene match. Germline V gene sequence: CDR1 MNHEY, CDR2 SMNVEV (reference sequence). CDR3 size: 15 residues. CDR3 residues: CASSHGTGRGETQYF. The CDR3 bases are TGTGCCAGCAGTCATGGGACAGGAAGGGGGGAGACCCAGTACTTC.

V and J are TRBV5-6 and TRBJ1-1, with TRBD1 as a possible D gene (6 bases). Per germline, CDR1 SGHDT and CDR2 YYEEEE. This CDR3 has 15 amino acids. The germline V and J ends were trimmed by 4 bases and 0 bases, with 13 bases remaining between them. CDR3 DNA sequence: TGTGCCAGCAGCCCTGGACAGCGTTTGAACACTGAAGCTTTCTTT. It encodes CASSPGQRLNTEAFF.

This clonotype was recorded a few times. The J gene is TRBJ1-2, the V gene TRBV5-1; D is unclear. The CDR3 is 13 amino acids. V lost 3 bases, J lost 4 bases, and 10 bases lay in between. CDR1 SGHRS and CDR2 YFSETQ come from the germline V gene. CDR3 DNA: TGCGCCAGCAGCTGGACCGAGGGCTATGGCTACACCTTC. It is translated as CASSWTEGYGYTF.

The J gene is TRBJ1-5, the V gene TRBV6-1; no clear D. Trimming took 1 base from V and 2 from J, leaving 12 bases between them. CDR3 size: 16 residues. Germline CDR1 MNHNS, CDR2 SASEGT. The CDR3 reads CASSEGRVFGNQPQHF. The CDR3 bases are TGTGCCAGCAGTGAAGGGAGAGTCTTCGGCAATCAGCCCCAGCATTTT.

The sample holds a few counts of this clonotype. The genes are TRBV6-5 and TRBJ1-2; weak D call: TRBD1 (5 bases). The V gene's germline CDR1 is MNHEY and CDR2 SVGAGI. Trimming shortened V by 4 bases and J by 3 bases, and 15 bases separated the two germline ends. This CDR3 is built from 15 residues. The CDR3 nucleotides read TGTGCCAGCAGTTCTACCCCGGCCAGGGACTATGGCTACACCTTC. Protein: CASSSTPARDYGYTF.

On this clonotype: This could be a read error, since a much larger clone is one nucleotide away. The chain uses TRBV2 and TRBJ2-3, with 15 bases that match TRBD2. This CDR3 is 18 amino acids long. In germline, CDR1 is SNHLY, CDR2 FYNNEI. In DNA form, the CDR3 reads TGTGCCAGCAGTCCGAGAGGACTAGCGGGGGGGCCAACAGATAGGCAGTATTTT. Amino acids: CASSPRGLAGGPTDRQYF.

The table lists this clonotype with many counts. The chain has TRBV6-2 or TRBV6-3 and TRBJ1-6, with TRBD1 matching over 9 bases. The CDR3 spans 15 residues. V lost 5 bases and J lost 7; bases outside the gene matches: 6. In germline, CDR1 is MNHEY, CDR2 SVGEGT. The CDR3 DNA is TGTGCCAGCAGTCAGTGGACAGGGGACAATTCACCCCTCCACTTT. Protein product: CASSQWTGDNSPLHF.

The chain links TRBV6-2 or TRBV6-3 to TRBJ2-7; possibly TRBD2 for D (6 bases). Germline CDR1 is MNHEY and CDR2 is SVGEGT. The CDR3 is 15 residues long. The V end lost 3 bases, the J end lost 0 bases, and 12 bases lay between the germline ends. In DNA, the CDR3 is TGTGCCAGCAGTTATACATCTAGCGCCTCCTACGAGCAGTACTTC. Residues: CASSYTSSASYEQYF.

This clonotype was found a few times. The chain combines TRBV11-2 with TRBJ1-4, with 7 bases lining up with TRBD1. After removal of 4 bases from V and 6 bases from J, the junction contained 5 bases not matched to a gene. Germline values: CDR1 SGHAT, CDR2 FQNNGV. The CDR3 is made up of 14 amino acids. The CDR3 DNA is TGTGCCAGCAGCTCTCGGCAGGGGGATGAAAAACTGTTTTTT. Translating it yields CASSSRQGDEKLFF.

In its sample, this clonotype was seen once. This chain connects TRBV4-1 to TRBJ2-1; D remains ambiguous. The germline V gene has CDR1 MGHRA and CDR2 YSYEKL. The CDR3 totals 14 residues. V lost 1 base and J 6 bases, leaving 10 bases between the germline ends. The CDR3 spells CASSQGLSRNEQFF. CDR3 bases: TGCGCCAGCAGCCAAGGCCTTAGCCGCAATGAGCAGTTCTTC.

This clonotype was counted a few times. This rearrangement joins TRBV24-1 to TRBJ2-1; 9 bases fit TRBD2. The CDR3 extends over 14 amino acids. V lost 0 bases to trimming and J lost 10 bases; unmatched junction nucleotides: 3. Germline loops: CDR1 KGHDR, CDR2 SFDVKD. The chain's CDR3 is CATSDLASGNEQFF. In DNA form, the CDR3 reads TGTGCCACCAGTGATTTGGCTAGCGGGAACGAGCAGTTCTTC.